These 4 T cell receptor beta chains were sequenced from one sample in a study of cytomegalovirus exposure and HLA in healthy donors. Use of 60 Vbeta and 13 Jbeta primers characterized the PCR. Libraries were prepared by immunoSEQ multiplex PCR; TCRdb keeps only in-frame clonotypes and omits some of them. Among 150,000 to 200,000 clones, approximately 82% were seen once, and the ten largest hold 5% to 7%. Material for sequencing was PBMCs. The receptors shown here come from a man aged 50-59 years in good health and CMV-seropositive.

The chain is built from TRBV27 and TRBJ1-5; D is unclear. V shed 2 bases and J shed 2 bases, with 7 bases lying between them. Per germline, CDR1 MNHEY and CDR2 SMNVEV (reference sequence). This CDR3 is 14 amino acids long. The CDR3 spells CASSLGRGNQPQHF. In DNA, the CDR3 is TGTGCCAGCAGTTTAGGGCGGGGCAATCAGCCCCAGCATTTT.

CDR3 region: CSVAGGATDTQYF. The CDR3 DNA sequence: TGCAGCGTTGCCGGGGGGGCCACAGATACGCAGTATTTT. This chain links TRBV29-1 with TRBJ2-3, with 8 bases that match TRBD2. V dropped 4 bases and J dropped 2; count of bases not matched to a gene: 2. Per the germline V gene, CDR1 is SQVTM and CDR2 is ANQGSEA. This CDR3 is 13 amino acids long.

This chain uses TRBV29-1 with TRBJ1-1; D is perhaps TRBD1 (5 bases). Trimming shortened V by 7 bases and J by 2 bases, and 17 bases separated the two germline ends. In germline, CDR1 is SQVTM, CDR2 ANQGSEA. CDR3 size: 14 residues. The CDR3 spells CSGWAWGGNTEAFF. The CDR3 DNA sequence: TGCAGCGGGTGGGCTTGGGGGGGAAACACTGAAGCTTTCTTT.

The chain is built from TRBV27 and TRBJ1-3; D call uncertain. V was cut by 5 bases and J by 1 base, with 9 bases left in between. The CDR3 spans 14 residues. Germline V gives CDR1 MNHEY, CDR2 SMNVEV (reference sequence). CDR3 bases: TGTGCCAGCAGTCCCCTAAGTTCTGGAAACACCATATATTTT. Amino acid sequence: CASSPLSSGNTIYF.